These T cell receptor beta chains were read from a single sample in a study of beta chain features in type 1 diabetes. The protocol was immunoSEQ multiplex PCR, while the TCRdb copy is restricted to in-frame clones and leaves out a portion. Of around 260,000 clones listed, 20% to 25% are singletons. What was sequenced was naive CD4+ T cells from blood. The receptors were sampled from a woman in her twenties or thirties with type 1 diabetes. Each CDR3 is given with its conserved first and last residue.

j_call,v_call,cdr3_aa
TRBJ2-3,TRBV25-1,CASSVGQATDTQYF
TRBJ2-1,TRBV19,CASMRASVSYNEQFF
TRBJ2-5,TRBV7-3,CASSTGEGETQYF
TRBJ2-1,TRBV4-1,CASSPRTGYNEQFF
TRBJ2-1,TRBV7-9,CASSVSRESYNEQFF
TRBJ1-5,TRBV7-2,CASSLQGARSQPQHF
TRBJ2-2,TRBV9,CASSVLAGAAGELFF
TRBJ1-2,TRBV30,CAWSLSGYGYTF
TRBJ2-3,TRBV7-2,CASSSGAGAGTDTQYF
TRBJ2-1,TRBV11-1,CASSVASETYNEQFF
TRBJ2-1,TRBV5-4,CASSRSAGGGENEQFF
TRBJ2-7,TRBV28,CASSSTGQHSYEQYF
TRBJ2-1,TRBV27,CASRLWGGNEQFF
TRBJ2-7,TRBV7-6,CASSWTGQDAEQYF
TRBJ2-4,TRBV6-1,CASREQGATKNIQYF
TRBJ2-1,TRBV11-3,CASSERQGRNEQFF
TRBJ2-1,TRBV6-6,CASRNTGTDNNEQFF
TRBJ2-7,TRBV25-1,CASSPGTGTYEQYF
TRBJ1-1,TRBV23-1,CASSRYVWRSEAFF
TRBJ1-1,TRBV29-1,CSVGDRSNTEAFF
TRBJ1-4,TRBV25-1,CASSELGTTTNEKLFF
TRBJ1-2,TRBV29-1,CSVDAGLPSPYGYTF
TRBJ2-3,TRBV2,CATLGLAGADTQYF
TRBJ2-7,TRBV6-5,CASSYTSSYEQYF
TRBJ2-7,TRBV7-2,CASSWGGKGYEQYF
TRBJ2-2,TRBV19,CASRSTSGGTGELFF
TRBJ2-1,TRBV27,CASSFAGTPYNEQFF
TRBJ1-2,TRBV30,CAWTGGFHGYTF
TRBJ1-2,TRBV19,CASSRGGGGRSYGYTF
TRBJ2-7,TRBV4-2,CASSQDRTGGYYEQYF
TRBJ1-2,TRBV27,CASSLNRNNYGYTF
TRBJ2-7,TRBV4-1,CASSRPGQGGYEQYF
TRBJ2-7,TRBV7-9,CASSLLSSGMYEQYF
TRBJ1-1,TRBV2,CASSELPGYTEAFF
TRBJ2-7,TRBV4-1,CASSRRLADYYEQYF
TRBJ2-2,TRBV7-3,CASSLAGTRGSGELFF
TRBJ2-7,TRBV7-9,CASSFVGELLGEQYF
TRBJ2-1,TRBV5-1,CASSLAPSGGYYNEQFF
TRBJ1-2,TRBV10-2,CASRNSGTGLSYTF
TRBJ1-1,TRBV25-1,CASSDLGRAEAFF